This T cell receptor beta chain was sequenced for a study of response to subunit inactivated influenza vaccine. V gave up 2 bases and J gave up 7 bases, with 12 bases separating them. Germline V gives CDR1 SEHNR, CDR2 FQNEAQ (reference sequence). CDR3 length equals 13 residues. Study results and limitations: The authors suggested that every seasonal influenza vaccination recruits few new T cells.

Each CDR3 protein gets one entry after TCRdb re-called the RT-PCR reads with MiXCR. Of 500,000 to 600,000 distinct CDR3 sequences in the sample, around 8% were seen once. Concerning this clonotype itself: Antigen specificity is unknown.

This TCR came from a man between 45 and 75 years old who received an inactivated influenza vaccine. The chain employs TRBV7-9 and TRBJ2-7; the D gene is possibly TRBD2 (5 bases). The source material was PBMCs from blood, sampled around 25 months after vaccination. CDR3 nucleotide sequence: TGTGCCAGCAGCTTACCTAGTACGGGGGAGCAGTACTTC. It encodes CASSLPSTGEQYF.